The T cell receptor beta chain under discussion was sequenced for a study of blood T cell repertoires in COVID-19 (TCRdb year 2020). Broadly, across the study: The collaborator samples originated in the United States, Italy and Spain and spanned the acute and convalescent phases of COVID-19. The material from the prospective study consisted of cDNA or gDNA derived from T cells, B-cell-depleted T cells, or PBMCs. Subjects who had been exposed to COVID-19, were actively infected with it, or had recovered from it provided the deeply sampled blood TCRbeta repertoires that made up the dataset. The repertoires were released in a freely available public database intended as a resource for research on the immune response to SARS-CoV-2. Samples were obtained from the ongoing ImmuneRACE study (first 160 participants) and from approximately 1,200 subjects provided by 6 global collaborators. The sample metadata nearly always contained a de-identified subject ID, COVID-19 status, age in years and sex. Where available, HLA class I and class II types were obtained from metadata supplied by the sample provider rather than from assay-based typing. Study-wide conclusions, independent of this receptor: The quantity of clinical and demographic metadata differed by source and by participant and was supplied without curation.

TCRbeta CDR3 regions were amplified from genomic DNA by means of the immunoSEQ Assay, a bias-controlled multiplex PCR. The original methods were these. The number of nucleated cells in each sample was estimated by amplification of reference gene primers within the assay. To quantify the absolute abundance of each unique TCRbeta CDR3 rearrangement, sequence reads were collapsed and filtered. For each sample, productive Simpson clonality was calculated as the square root of Simpson's diversity index over productive rearrangements. In TCRdb, the immuneACCESS table is reduced to in-frame sequences with V and J assigned. These tables do not hold every clone; where another copy was compared, an unresolved V gene accounts for under half, and the others remain unexplained. Clone size and the V and J calls come from that table; the DNA yielded D and trimming. The sample yields some 200,000 clones; more than 75% were counted once. Approximately 7.4% of the sample goes to the ten largest clones.

CDR1 and CDR2, per the germline V gene, are MDHEN and SYDVKM. The CDR3, cysteine through phenylalanine, is 14 amino acids long. Just CDR3 DNA is preserved here, 42 bases in frame from base 1. V loses 4 bases, J loses 7 bases, and the germline ends lie 11 bases apart. Participants in the prospective study were enrolled through a virtual design, were aged about 18 to 100 years, and lived in 20 to 30 United States geographic areas. In the prospective study, participants were assigned to cohorts based on the clinical history participants reported in a screening survey and a study questionnaire. Each participant in the prospective study had whole blood, serum and a nasopharyngeal or oropharyngeal swab collected by mobile phlebotomists. Participants in the prospective study had the option to provide additional blood draws and questionnaires over an approximately 2-month period. Blood samples from the prospective study were shipped frozen or at room temperature prior to DNA extraction.

This clone came up a few times. Its binding antigen is unknown. The sample holds no much larger clone one base away, and base qualities are not on file. Here the chain combines TRBV28 and TRBJ1-6; matching of 6 bases hints at TRBD1 as the D gene. The sequence was obtained from a middle-aged woman with acute COVID-19. Sample: PBMCs or T cells enriched from blood (not recorded which). CDR3 protein: CASSSQGGNSPLHF. The bases read TGTGCCAGCAGTTCCCAAGGGGGAAATTCACCCCTCCACTTT.